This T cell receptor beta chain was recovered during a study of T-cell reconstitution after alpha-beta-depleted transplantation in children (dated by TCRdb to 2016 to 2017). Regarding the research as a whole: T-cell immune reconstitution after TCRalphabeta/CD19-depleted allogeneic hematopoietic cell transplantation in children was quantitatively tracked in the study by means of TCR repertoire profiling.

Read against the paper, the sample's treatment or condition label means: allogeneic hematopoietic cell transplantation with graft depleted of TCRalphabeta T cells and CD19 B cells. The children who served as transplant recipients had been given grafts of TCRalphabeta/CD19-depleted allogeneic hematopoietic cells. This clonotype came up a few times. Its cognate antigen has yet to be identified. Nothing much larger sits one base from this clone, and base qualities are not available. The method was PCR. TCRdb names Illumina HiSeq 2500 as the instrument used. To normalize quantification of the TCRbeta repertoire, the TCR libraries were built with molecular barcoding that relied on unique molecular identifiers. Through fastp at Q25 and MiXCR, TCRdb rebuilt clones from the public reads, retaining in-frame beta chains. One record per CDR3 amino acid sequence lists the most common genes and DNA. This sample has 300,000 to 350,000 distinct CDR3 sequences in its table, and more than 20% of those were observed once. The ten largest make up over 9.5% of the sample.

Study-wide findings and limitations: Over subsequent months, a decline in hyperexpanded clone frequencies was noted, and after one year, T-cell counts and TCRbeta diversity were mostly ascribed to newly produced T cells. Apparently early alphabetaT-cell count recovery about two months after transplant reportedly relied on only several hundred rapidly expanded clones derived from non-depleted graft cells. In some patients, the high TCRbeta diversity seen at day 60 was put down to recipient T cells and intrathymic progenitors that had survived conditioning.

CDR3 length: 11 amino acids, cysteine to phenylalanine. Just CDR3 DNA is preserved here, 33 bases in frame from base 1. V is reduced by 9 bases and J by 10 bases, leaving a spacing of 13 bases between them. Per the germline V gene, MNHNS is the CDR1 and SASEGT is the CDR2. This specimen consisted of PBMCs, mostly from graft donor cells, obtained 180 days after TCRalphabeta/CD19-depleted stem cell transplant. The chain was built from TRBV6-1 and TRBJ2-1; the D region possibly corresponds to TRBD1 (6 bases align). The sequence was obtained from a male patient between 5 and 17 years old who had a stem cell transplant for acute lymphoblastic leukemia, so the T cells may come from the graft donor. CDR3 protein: CASGQPSEQFF. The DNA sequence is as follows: TGTGCCAGTGGACAGCCAAGCGAGCAGTTCTTC.